A selection of T cell receptor beta chains follows, all from one sample in a study of cytomegalovirus exposure and HLA in healthy donors. Using immunoSEQ multiplex PCR, the repertoire was profiled, and TCRdb retains in-frame clones only, with some absent. The sample has approximately 160,000 clones; almost 85% are singletons. The specimen was PBMCs. These receptors originate from a man younger than 40 in good health and CMV-seropositive. CDR3s include the opening cysteine and the closing phenylalanine or tryptophan. The D gene is left open where the match is weak. Clone size is given for some rows only: seen once, a few or many times, or a class if the clone is expanded.

V,size,D,J,length,DNA,CDR3
TRBV6-4,NA,TRBD2,TRBJ2-1,14,TGTGCCAGCAGTGGACTAGCGGGCCAGCATGAGCAGTTCTTC,CASSGLAGQHEQFF
TRBV18,NA,TRBD1,TRBJ2-3,14,TGTGCCAGCTCACCCTCTTCAGGGGGAGATACGCAGTATTTT,CASSPSSGGDTQYF
TRBV4-2,NA,TRBD2,TRBJ2-5,15,TGTGCCAGCAGGAAACGGGGGGACTCTGAAGAGACCCAGTACTTC,CASRKRGDSEETQYF
TRBV7-8,few,TRBD2,TRBJ2-3,16,TGTGCCAGCAGCAAACTAGCGGGGTATGGTACAGATACGCAGTATTTT,CASSKLAGYGTDTQYF
TRBV28,NA,TRBD2,TRBJ2-7,13,TGTGCCAGCAGTTTAAACGGGGGGAAACTCCAGTACTTC,CASSLNGGKLQYF
TRBV9,NA,TRBD2,TRBJ2-3,16,TGTGCCAGCAGCGTAGAATCGGGGGGGCTGGCAGATACGCAGTATTTT,CASSVESGGLADTQYF
TRBV2,once,NA,TRBJ1-3,15,TGTGCCAGCAGTGCACAAGGGGTACCTGGAAACACCATATATTTT,CASSAQGVPGNTIYF
TRBV7-9,few,TRBD1,TRBJ1-5,16,TGTGCCAGCAGCTCACGTGGTGCAGGGGGAGATCAGCCCCAGCATTTT,CASSSRGAGGDQPQHF
TRBV7-2,NA,TRBD1,TRBJ2-7,13,TGTGCCAGCAGCTTAGCGACAGGGACCGAGCAGTACTTC,CASSLATGTEQYF
TRBV7-6,few,NA,TRBJ2-7,12,TGTGCCAGCAGCGCCACAGGGTACGAGCAGTACTTC,CASSATGYEQYF
TRBV11-3,NA,NA,TRBJ2-5,15,TGTGCCAGCAGCAATACCGGGATCCCGACGGAGACCCAGTACTTC,CASSNTGIPTETQYF
TRBV28,NA,TRBD1,TRBJ1-1,13,TGTGCCAGCAGGGGGACAGGGTGGACTGAAGCTTTCTTT,CASRGTGWTEAFF
TRBV18,NA,TRBD1,TRBJ1-1,12,TGTGCCAGCTCACGGACAGGGGATGAAGCTTTCTTT,CASSRTGDEAFF
TRBV28,once,NA,TRBJ1-5,13,TGTGCCAGCAGTTTGTCAGTATACCAGCCCCAGCATTTT,CASSLSVYQPQHF
TRBV6-1,NA,TRBD1,TRBJ2-7,13,TGTGCCACCAACGACAGGGGCGGCTACGAGCAGTACTTC,CATNDRGGYEQYF
TRBV18,NA,NA,TRBJ1-2,13,TGTGCCAGCTCACCAGGCAGTCACTATGGCTACACCTTC,CASSPGSHYGYTF
TRBV28,NA,TRBD2,TRBJ2-1,14,TGTGCCAGCAGTTTAGAGCGGGGGCTCAATGAGCAGTTCTTC,CASSLERGLNEQFF
TRBV7-8,NA,NA,TRBJ2-7,15,TGTGCCAGCAGCCAACCCTGGGGAGATTCTTACGAGCAGTACTTC,CASSQPWGDSYEQYF
TRBV7-2,NA,NA,TRBJ1-5,16,TGTGCCAGCAGCTTACTTCCTGCGGGGTCCAATCAGCCCCAGCATTTT,CASSLLPAGSNQPQHF
TRBV6-5,NA,NA,TRBJ1-5,15,TGTGCCAGCAGGGTCGGACAGAGCAGCAATCAGCCCCAGCATTTT,CASRVGQSSNQPQHF
TRBV7-8,NA,TRBD2,TRBJ2-1,12,TGTGCCGGTAGCGGGAGGCACAATGAGCAGTTCTTC,CAGSGRHNEQFF
TRBV6-5,NA,TRBD1,TRBJ1-2,15,TGTGCCAGCAGACCGGGACAGGGGGCTAACTATGGCTACACCTTC,CASRPGQGANYGYTF
TRBV9,few,TRBD1,TRBJ1-1,15,TGTGCCAGCAGCGGAGGACAGGGCCCGAACACTGAAGCTTTCTTT,CASSGGQGPNTEAFF
TRBV5-1,NA,NA,TRBJ1-1,15,TGCGCCAGCAGCTTGGCCCAGGACAGGAACACTGAAGCTTTCTTT,CASSLAQDRNTEAFF
TRBV12-5,few,NA,TRBJ1-2,13,TGTGCTAGTGGTTTGGATATAATGCGGGGCTACACCTTC,CASGLDIMRGYTF
TRBV11-3,NA,TRBD2,TRBJ2-7,16,TGTGCCAGCAGCTGGGGGGGTAGCGGTTCCTCCTACGAGCAGTACTTC,CASSWGGSGSSYEQYF
TRBV11-1,NA,NA,TRBJ2-1,14,TGTGCCAGCAGCTTCTATGGGAGAAGCGATGAGCAGTTCTTC,CASSFYGRSDEQFF
TRBV9,once,TRBD2,TRBJ2-7,15,TGTGCCAGCAGCGTAGCGGGACTAGCTACCTACGAGCAGTACTTC,CASSVAGLATYEQYF
TRBV6-1,NA,NA,TRBJ2-1,11,TGTGCCAGCAGTGCCGGGAATGAGCAGTTCTTC,CASSAGNEQFF
TRBV5-6,NA,NA,TRBJ2-2,15,TGTGCCAGCAGTCTCGGGTCCGGGGACACCGGGGAGCTGTTTTTT,CASSLGSGDTGELFF
TRBV27,NA,NA,TRBJ2-7,15,TGTGCCAGCATTAGGGGGGGCTATATCATTTACGAGCAGTACTTC,CASIRGGYIIYEQYF
TRBV19,NA,TRBD1,TRBJ1-3,15,TGTGCCAGTACCGACAGGGGAGGCTCTGGAAACACCATATATTTT,CASTDRGGSGNTIYF
TRBV6-8,few,TRBD1,TRBJ2-7,14,TGTGCCAGCAGGACCCGGGACAGGTGGGCCGAGCAGTACTTC,CASRTRDRWAEQYF
TRBV7-9,NA,NA,TRBJ2-5,15,TGTGCCAGCAGCCGTAACCAGGGATTGGGAGAGACCCAGTACTTC,CASSRNQGLGETQYF
TRBV28,once,NA,TRBJ1-6,17,TGTGCCAGCAGTTTCCCAAGGACCGTGGTTAGGGGATCACCCCTCCACTTT,CASSFPRTVVRGSPLHF
TRBV4-3,once,TRBD2,TRBJ2-5,16,TGCGCCAGCAGCCAATCCCTAGCGGGGGGGCACGAGACCCAGTACTTC,CASSQSLAGGHETQYF
TRBV28,NA,NA,TRBJ1-3,18,TGTGCCAGCAGTTTCTCGGTGGAGGGCCTGGACTCTGGAAACACCATATATTTT,CASSFSVEGLDSGNTIYF
TRBV9,NA,NA,TRBJ1-2,15,TGTGCCAGCAGCGTAGGAGTCGGGGGTATCTATGGCTACACCTTC,CASSVGVGGIYGYTF
TRBV30,NA,TRBD2,TRBJ2-1,16,TGTGCCTGGAGTCGGCGGGGGTACAGCTCCTACAATGAGCAGTTCTTC,CAWSRRGYSSYNEQFF
TRBV5-1,NA,NA,TRBJ2-5,17,TGCGCCAGCAGCCGATTTCAACAGGGCCTATACCAAGAGACCCAGTACTTC,CASSRFQQGLYQETQYF
TRBV2,NA,TRBD2,TRBJ2-4,16,TGTGCCAGCAGTGAAAAAGATAGGACTAGCGGGAGATGGCAGTACTTC,CASSEKDRTSGRWQYF
TRBV4-2,NA,NA,TRBJ2-5,13,TGTGCCAGCAGCCAGTCCATTAGAGAGACCCAGTACTTC,CASSQSIRETQYF
TRBV27,NA,TRBD1,TRBJ2-1,16,TGTGCCAGCAGTTTGAGGCCGGGACAGGGCTACAATGAGCAGTTCTTC,CASSLRPGQGYNEQFF
TRBV5-1,NA,NA,TRBJ2-3,15,TGCGCCAGCAGCTTGGGTCTAGCGTTCACAGATACGCAGTATTTT,CASSLGLAFTDTQYF
TRBV5-1,NA,NA,TRBJ2-3,16,TGCGCCAGCAGCCCGGCGGACTTCACTAGCACAGATACGCAGTATTTT,CASSPADFTSTDTQYF
TRBV6-1,NA,NA,TRBJ1-4,16,TGTGCCAGCAGTGATGTAGATTCACAGTATAATGAAAAACTGTTTTTT,CASSDVDSQYNEKLFF
TRBV15,NA,TRBD2,TRBJ2-7,15,TGTGCCACCAGCAAGAGGACTAGCGGGAGCTACGAGCAGTACTTC,CATSKRTSGSYEQYF
TRBV11-1,NA,NA,TRBJ2-7,14,TGTGCCAGCAGCGCCGAGCAGGGCACCTACGAGCAGTACTTC,CASSAEQGTYEQYF
TRBV2,NA,TRBD2,TRBJ2-7,14,TGTGCCAGCATCGCGACTAGCGGGTTTTACGAGCAGTACTTC,CASIATSGFYEQYF
TRBV7-9,NA,NA,TRBJ2-7,12,TGTGCCAGCAGCCCCTTTACTTACGAGCAGTACTTC,CASSPFTYEQYF